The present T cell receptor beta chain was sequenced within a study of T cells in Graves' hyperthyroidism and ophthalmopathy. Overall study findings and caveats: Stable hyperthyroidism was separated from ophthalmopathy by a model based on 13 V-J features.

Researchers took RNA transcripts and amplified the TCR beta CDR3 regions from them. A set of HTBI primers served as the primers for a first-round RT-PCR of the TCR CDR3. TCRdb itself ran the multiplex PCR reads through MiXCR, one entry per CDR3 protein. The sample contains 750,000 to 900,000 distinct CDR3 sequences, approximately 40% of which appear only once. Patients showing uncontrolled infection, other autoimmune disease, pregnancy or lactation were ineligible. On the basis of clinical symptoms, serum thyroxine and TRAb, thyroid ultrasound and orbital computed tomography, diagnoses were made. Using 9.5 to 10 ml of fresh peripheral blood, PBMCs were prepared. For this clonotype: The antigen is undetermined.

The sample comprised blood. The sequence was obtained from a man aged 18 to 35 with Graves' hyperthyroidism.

DNA for the CDR3: TGTGCCAGCCACGAAGGCTACGAGCAGTACTTC. As protein: CASHEGYEQYF. The chain couples TRBV6-5 to TRBJ2-7; D remains ambiguous. The CDR3 consists of 11 residues. CDR1 is MNHEY and CDR2 is SVGAGI in the germline V gene. V shed 8 bases and J shed 3 bases, with 8 bases lying between them.